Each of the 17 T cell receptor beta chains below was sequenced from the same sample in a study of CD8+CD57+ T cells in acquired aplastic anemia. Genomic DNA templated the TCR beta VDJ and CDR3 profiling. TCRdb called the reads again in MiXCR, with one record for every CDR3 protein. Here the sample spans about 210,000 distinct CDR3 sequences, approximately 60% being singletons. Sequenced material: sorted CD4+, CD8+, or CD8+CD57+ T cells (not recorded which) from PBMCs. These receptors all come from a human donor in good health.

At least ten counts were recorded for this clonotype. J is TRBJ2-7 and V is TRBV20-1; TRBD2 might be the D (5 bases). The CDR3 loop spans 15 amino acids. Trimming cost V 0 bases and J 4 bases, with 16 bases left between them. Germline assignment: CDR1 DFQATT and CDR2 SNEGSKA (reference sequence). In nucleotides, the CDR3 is TGCAGTGCTAGAGATCGGCTAGCTCCTAATTACGAGCAGTACTTC. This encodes CSARDRLAPNYEQYF.

CDR3 sequence (DNA): TGTGCCATCGGGGACAGGGAAGATAGCAATCAGCCCCAGCATTTT. This translates into CAIGDREDSNQPQHF. This chain links TRBV10-3 with TRBJ1-5; 9 nucleotides agree with TRBD1. Trimming took 8 bases from V and 0 from J; bases not matched to a gene: 5. CDR1 is ENHRY and CDR2 is SYGVKD in the germline V gene. The CDR3 loop spans 15 amino acids.

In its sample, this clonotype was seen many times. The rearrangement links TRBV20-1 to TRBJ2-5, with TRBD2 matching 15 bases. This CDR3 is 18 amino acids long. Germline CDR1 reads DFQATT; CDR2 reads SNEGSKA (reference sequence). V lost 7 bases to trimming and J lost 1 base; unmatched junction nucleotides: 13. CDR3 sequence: CSVGTGLAGGIAQETQYF. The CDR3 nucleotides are TGCAGTGTTGGCACTGGACTAGCGGGGGGGATTGCCCAAGAGACCCAGTACTTC.

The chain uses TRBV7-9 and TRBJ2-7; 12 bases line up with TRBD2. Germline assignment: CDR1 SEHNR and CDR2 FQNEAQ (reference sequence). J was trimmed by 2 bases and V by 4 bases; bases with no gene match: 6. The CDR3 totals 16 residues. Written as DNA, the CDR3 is TGTGCCAGCAGCTCTAGCACTAGCGGGAGGACCTACGAGCAGTACTTC. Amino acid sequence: CASSSSTSGRTYEQYF.

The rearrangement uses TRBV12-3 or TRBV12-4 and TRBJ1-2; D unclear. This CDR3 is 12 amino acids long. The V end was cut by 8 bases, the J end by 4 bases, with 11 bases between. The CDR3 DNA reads TGTGCCAGCTGGGGAGGTGCCTATGGCTACACCTTC. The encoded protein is CASWGGAYGYTF.

The CDR3 here is CATSSPAGVGNEQFF. For the CDR3, the DNA is TGTGCCACCTCCTCCCCAGCGGGAGTGGGCAATGAGCAGTTCTTC. The V gene is TRBV24-1, the J gene TRBJ2-1; TRBD2 agrees at 8 bases. CDR1 and CDR2 from the germline V gene are KGHDR and SFDVKD. Trimming took 9 bases from V and 6 from J; bases not matched to a gene: 12. This CDR3 spans 15 amino acids.

The CDR3 region is CASSESIDTEAFF. The CDR3 bases are TGTGCCAGCAGTGAAAGTATTGACACTGAAGCTTTCTTT. J is TRBJ1-1 and V is TRBV6-1; D not resolved. Per the germline V gene, CDR1 is MNHNS and CDR2 is SASEGT. V lost 2 bases and J lost 3, with 7 bases in between. The CDR3 totals 13 residues.

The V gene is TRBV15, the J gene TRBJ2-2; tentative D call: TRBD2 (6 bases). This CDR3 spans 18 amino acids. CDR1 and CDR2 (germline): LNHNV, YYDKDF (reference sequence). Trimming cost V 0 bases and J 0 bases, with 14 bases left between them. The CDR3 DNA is TGTGCCACCAGCAGAGAAGGCGTTATAGCGGCGAACACCGGGGAGCTGTTTTTT. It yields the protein CATSREGVIAANTGELFF.

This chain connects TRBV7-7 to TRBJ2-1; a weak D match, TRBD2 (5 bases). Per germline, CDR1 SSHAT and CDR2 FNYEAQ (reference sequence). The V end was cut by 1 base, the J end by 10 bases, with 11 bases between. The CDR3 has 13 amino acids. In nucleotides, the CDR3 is TGTGCCAGCAGCTTAGGGTCTGGGAGCGAGCAGTTCTTC. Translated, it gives CASSLGSGSEQFF.

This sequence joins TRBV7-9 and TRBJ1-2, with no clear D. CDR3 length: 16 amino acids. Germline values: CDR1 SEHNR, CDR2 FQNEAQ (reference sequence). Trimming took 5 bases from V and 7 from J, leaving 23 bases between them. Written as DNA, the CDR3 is TGTGCCAGCAGCCTACAAACCGGACCCGTCGGGTGTGGCTACACCTTC. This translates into CASSLQTGPVGCGYTF.

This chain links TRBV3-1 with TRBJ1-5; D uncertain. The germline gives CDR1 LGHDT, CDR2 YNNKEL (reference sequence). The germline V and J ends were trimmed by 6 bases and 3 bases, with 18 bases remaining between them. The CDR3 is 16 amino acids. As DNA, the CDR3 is TGTGCCAGCAGACCGCGCCAGGTCGGGGACAATCAGCCCCAGCATTTT. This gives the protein CASRPRQVGDNQPQHF.

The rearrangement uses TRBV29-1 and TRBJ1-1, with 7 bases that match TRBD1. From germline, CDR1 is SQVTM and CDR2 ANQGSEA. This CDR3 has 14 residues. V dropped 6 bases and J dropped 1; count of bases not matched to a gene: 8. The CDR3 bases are TGCAGCGTGCGGACAGGAGGGGGGAACACTGAAGCTTTCTTT. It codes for CSVRTGGGNTEAFF.

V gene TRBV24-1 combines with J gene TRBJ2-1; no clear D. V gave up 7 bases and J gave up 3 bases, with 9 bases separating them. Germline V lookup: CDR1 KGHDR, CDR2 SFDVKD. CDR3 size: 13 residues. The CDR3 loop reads CATRGRFYNEQFF. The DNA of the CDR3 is TGTGCCACCAGAGGTAGGTTCTACAATGAGCAGTTCTTC.

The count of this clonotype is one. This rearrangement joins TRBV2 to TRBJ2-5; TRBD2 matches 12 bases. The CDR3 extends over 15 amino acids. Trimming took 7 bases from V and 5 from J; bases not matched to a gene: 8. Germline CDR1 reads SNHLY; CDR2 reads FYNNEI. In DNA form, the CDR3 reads TGTGCCAGCACGCTAGCGGGGGGGCGGATCGAGACCCAGTACTTC. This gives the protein CASTLAGGRIETQYF.

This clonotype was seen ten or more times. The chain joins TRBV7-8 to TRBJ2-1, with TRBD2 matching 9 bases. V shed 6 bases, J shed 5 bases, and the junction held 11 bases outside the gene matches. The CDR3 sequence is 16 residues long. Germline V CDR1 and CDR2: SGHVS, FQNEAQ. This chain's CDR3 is CASRQRLAAMNNEQFF. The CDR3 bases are TGTGCCAGCAGACAAAGACTAGCGGCCATGAACAATGAGCAGTTCTTC.

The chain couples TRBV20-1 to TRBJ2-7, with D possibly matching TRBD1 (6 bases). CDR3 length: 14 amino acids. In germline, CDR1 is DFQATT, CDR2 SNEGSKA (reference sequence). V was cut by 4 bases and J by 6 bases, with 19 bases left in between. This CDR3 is CSANLDSGVGEQYF. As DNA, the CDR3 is TGCAGTGCTAATTTGGACAGTGGGGTTGGCGAGCAGTACTTC.

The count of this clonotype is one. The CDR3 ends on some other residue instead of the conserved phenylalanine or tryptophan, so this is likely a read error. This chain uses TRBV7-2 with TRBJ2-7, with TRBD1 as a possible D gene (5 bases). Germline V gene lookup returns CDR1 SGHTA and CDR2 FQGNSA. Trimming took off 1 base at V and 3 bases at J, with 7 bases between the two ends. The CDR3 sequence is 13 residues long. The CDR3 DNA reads TGTGCCAGCAGCTTAGGGGGCGGCTACGAGCAGTACCTC. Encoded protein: CASSLGGGYEQYL.